The rows below give T cell receptor delta chains drawn from one sample of a study of gammadelta T cells in human blood. TCRdb called clones from the RT-PCR reads again using CATT. In the table there are under 1,500 delta-chain clones, over 9.5% of which are singletons. The sequencing sample was made of non-Vgamma9Vdelta2 gamma-delta T cells from infant blood. The receptor source for this set is a human donor. Each CDR3 is given with its conserved first and last residue. Fields, in order: J gene, D gene, clone size, V gene, CDR3 protein, CDR3 DNA. D genes are given only for firm matches. Only part of the rows carry a size: once, few, many, or a class if the clone is expanded.

TRDJ1 . medium-sized TRDV1 CALGELNKNPPGPTDKLIF TGTGCTCTTGGGGAACTTAACAAAAACCCCCCTGGTCCCACCGATAAACTCATCTTT
TRDJ1 TRDD3 large TRDV1 CALGEPPSADYWGIRITKLIF TGTGCTCTTGGGGAACCGCCTTCCGCCGACTACTGGGGGATACGGATAACTAAACTCATCTTT
TRDJ1 . large TRDV1 CALGELSPNTYTDKLIF TGTGCTCTTGGGGAACTAAGCCCAAATACGTACACCGATAAACTCATCTTT
TRDJ1 TRDD3 medium-sized TRDV1 CALGELAFRPNTLGEYTDKLIF TGTGCTCTTGGGGAACTCGCCTTCCGCCCCAACACACTGGGGGAATACACCGATAAACTCATCTTT
TRDJ1 TRDD3 large TRDV1 CALGNRPSYVLGDRPLYTDKLIF TGTGCTCTTGGGAATAGACCTTCCTACGTACTGGGGGATAGGCCCCTTTACACCGATAAACTCATCTTT
TRDJ1 TRDD3 few TRDV2 CAGPTYWGSLSVEYTDKLIF TGTGCCGGACCTACGTACTGGGGGTCCCTCTCAGTCGAGTACACCGATAAACTCATCTTT
TRDJ1 . . TRDV1 CALGLEIRYKRELIF TGTGCTCTTGGGCTGGAGATACGCTACAAGAGGGAACTCATCTTT
TRDJ1 TRDD2 . TRDV1 CALGEPSYGFRYTDKLIF TGTGCTCTTGGGGAACCTTCCTACGGATTCCGGTACACCGATAAACTCATCTTT
TRDJ1 . medium-sized TRDV3 CAFTARRERRWGPMDTDKLIF TGTGCCTTTACCGCACGTAGGGAACGTAGGTGGGGACCCATGGACACCGATAAACTCATCTTT
TRDJ1 TRDD3 large TRDV1 CALGEVPKYPVLGDGPDKLIF TGTGCTCTTGGGGAAGTCCCAAAGTATCCCGTACTGGGGGATGGTCCCGATAAACTCATCTTT
TRDJ1 . large TRDV1 CALGEGKSFATSHTDKLIF TGTGCTCTTGGGGAAGGGAAGAGCTTCGCGACATCCCACACCGATAAACTCATCTTT
TRDJ1 TRDD3 large TRDV1 CALGPPPSSHWGITYTDKLIF TGTGCTCTTGGGCCACCGCCTTCTTCGCACTGGGGGATCACTTACACCGATAAACTCATCTTT
TRDJ1 TRDD3 few TRDV1 CALGERILLGDTDPDKLIF TGTGCTCTTGGGGAACGAATCCTACTCGGGGATACGGATCCCGATAAACTCATCTTT
TRDJ2 . few TRDV1 CALGEWPASVLGQLFF TGTGCTCTTGGGGAATGGCCAGCCAGCGTCTTAGGACAACTCTTCTTT
TRDJ1 . large TRDV1 CALGGRPSREVGDPLGYTDKLIF TGTGCTCTTGGGGGCCGGCCTTCCCGGGAGGTGGGGGACCCGTTGGGGTACACCGATAAACTCATCTTT
TRDJ1 TRDD3 large TRDV1 CALGEYLGVDTDKLIF TGTGCTCTTGGGGAATATCTGGGGGTCGACACCGATAAACTCATCTTT
TRDJ3 TRDD3 large TRAV29/DV5 CAASEGVLGAPRMAWDTRQMFF TGTGCAGCAAGCGAGGGGGTACTGGGGGCCCCCAGGATGGCCTGGGACACCCGACAGATGTTTTTC
TRDJ1 TRDD3 large TRDV1 CALGEPVLGIPNTDKLIF TGTGCTCTTGGGGAACCCGTACTGGGGATCCCGAACACCGATAAACTCATCTTT
TRDJ2 TRDD3 large TRAV38-2/DV8 CAYRSASRAGGSGALTAQLFF TGTGCTTATAGGAGCGCGAGTCGGGCTGGGGGCAGCGGCGCTTTGACAGCACAACTCTTCTTT
TRDJ1 TRDD3 medium-sized TRDV1 CALGENPLPNWGMTGGTDKLIF TGTGCTCTTGGGGAAAACCCACTTCCTAACTGGGGGATGACGGGTGGGACCGATAAACTCATCTTT
TRDJ1 . large TRDV1 CALGESPLRADKLIF TGTGCTCTTGGGGAATCGCCCCTCCGGGCCGATAAACTCATCTTT
TRDJ1 . large TRAV29/DV5 CAATPRSPGARGSDKLIF TGTGCAGCAACCCCGAGGTCCCCAGGGGCGAGGGGGTCCGATAAACTCATCTTT
TRDJ1 . . TRDV1 CALGEPPVTDKLIF TGTGCTCTTGGGGAACCCCCAGTAACCGATAAACTCATCTTT
TRDJ1 TRDD3 medium-sized TRDV1 CALGECNRLLGKTDKLIF TGTGCTCTTGGGGAATGTAACAGGCTACTGGGGAAAACCGATAAACTCATCTTT
TRDJ1 TRDD3 large TRDV1 CALGECTYPFLLGDTPDKLIF TGTGCTCTTGGGGAATGTACCTACCCATTTTTGCTGGGGGATACGCCCGATAAACTCATCTTT
TRDJ1 . large TRDV1 CALGELEAYGRPRGSSLGLGYTDKLIF TGTGCTCTTGGGGAACTAGAGGCCTACGGTCGACCGCGTGGGTCCTCCTTGGGTTTAGGTTACACCGATAAACTCATCTTT
TRDJ1 TRDD3 large TRDV1 CALGELGPLLGDPNADKLIF TGTGCTCTTGGGGAACTCGGCCCTCTACTGGGGGACCCAAATGCCGATAAACTCATCTTT
TRDJ1 TRDD3 large TRDV1 CALGERGGYAEDKLIF TGTGCTCTTGGGGAGCGTGGGGGATACGCTGAGGATAAACTCATCTTT
TRDJ1 TRDD3 large TRDV1 CALGEQEDTGGLYPDKLIF TGTGCTCTTGGGGAACAAGAGGATACTGGGGGTCTATACCCCGATAAACTCATCTTT
TRDJ3 TRDD3 . TRDV1 CALGASEELGDTWSWDTRQMFF TGTGCTCTTGGAGCGTCCGAAGAACTGGGGGATACTTGGTCCTGGGACACCCGACAGATGTTTTTC
TRDJ1 TRDD3 large TRDV1 CALGELVRDGDSYTDKLIF TGTGCTCTTGGGGAACTAGTACGGGATGGGGATAGCTACACCGATAAACTCATCTTT
TRDJ1 TRDD3 large TRDV1 CALGEFAEGILTDKLIF TGTGCTCTTGGGGAATTCGCCGAGGGGATACTGACCGATAAACTCATCTTT
TRDJ1 . large TRDV1 CALGETLRIPSYPLLGPDKLIF TGTGCTCTTGGGGAAACCTTACGTATCCCCTCGTATCCCCTACTGGGTCCCGATAAACTCATCTTT
TRDJ1 TRDD3 . TRDV1 CALGELAYWGIHPYTDKLIF TGTGCTCTTGGGGAACTAGCCTACTGGGGGATACACCCGTACACCGATAAACTCATCTTT
TRDJ1 . medium-sized TRDV1 CALGEQSSYTTHLGTDKLIF TGTGCTCTTGGGGAACAATCCTCCTACACCACCCACCTAGGCACCGATAAACTCATCTTT
TRDJ1 . medium-sized TRDV1 CALGEETHTDKLIF TGTGCTCTTGGGGAAGAAACACACACCGATAAACTCATCTTT
TRDJ1 . large TRDV1 CALGEEVGGLPSKPGGFDTDKLIF TGTGCTCTTGGGGAAGAGGTAGGGGGCCTTCCTAGCAAGCCTGGGGGATTCGACACCGATAAACTCATCTTT
TRDJ1 TRDD3 large TRDV1 CALGERNILGTYTDKLIF TGTGCTCTTGGGGAACGTAATATACTGGGGACCTACACCGATAAACTCATCTTT
TRDJ2 . medium-sized TRDV1 CALGELQSLTAQLFF TGTGCTCTTGGGGAACTCCAATCTTTGACAGCACAACTCTTCTTT
TRDJ1 . large TRDV1 CALGSRPYTDKLIF TGTGCTCTTGGGTCCCGCCCGTACACCGATAAACTCATCTTT
TRDJ3 . medium-sized TRDV1 CALGERGLLAWWDTRQMFF TGTGCTCTTGGGGAACGGGGCCTCTTAGCTTGGTGGGACACCCGACAGATGTTTTTC
TRDJ1 TRDD3 medium-sized TRDV3 CALLVLGDKTDKLIF TGTGCCTTACTCGTACTGGGGGATAAAACCGATAAACTCATCTTT
TRDJ1 TRDD3 large TRDV1 CALGELEAGPTDGGRFTDKLIF TGTGCTCTTGGGGAACTGGAGGCAGGCCCTACTGATGGGGGACGATTCACCGATAAACTCATCTTT
TRDJ1 . large TRDV1 CALGESDYGGDPGPYTDKLIF TGTGCTCTTGGGGAATCAGACTACGGTGGGGATCCTGGCCCCTACACCGATAAACTCATCTTT
TRDJ1 TRDD3 large TRDV1 CALGEPQIPSSILGIAPKSGLIF TGTGCTCTTGGGGAACCCCAGATACCCTCTTCCATACTGGGGATAGCACCGAAATCTGGACTCATCTTT
TRDJ1 . large TRDV1 CALGELPPPYTDKLIF TGTGCTCTTGGGGAACTTCCCCCTCCGTACACCGATAAACTCATCTTT
TRDJ1 TRDD3 large TRAV38-2/DV8 CAYRSAGGHKRTDKLIF TGTGCTTATAGGAGCGCTGGGGGGCACAAGAGGACCGATAAACTCATCTTT
TRDJ1 TRDD3 . TRDV1 CALGRPGLSWGIREDKLIF TGTGCTCTTGGGCGGCCGGGGCTCTCGTGGGGGATTAGGGAAGATAAACTCATCTTT